A single sample gave rise to the 15 T cell receptor beta chains below, sequenced in a study of blood T cell repertoires in COVID-19. The table came from immunoSEQ multiplex PCR; TCRdb's copy has only in-frame clones and leaves some out. Of 100,000 to 150,000 clones listed, around 77% are singletons. Input material: peripheral blood. Source of these receptors: a human donor in a cohort sampled during active COVID-19.

The rearrangement uses TRBV4-2 and TRBJ1-2; no clear D. The CDR3 is 13 amino acids. Germline V CDR1 and CDR2: LGHNA, YNFKEQ. V lost 0 bases, J lost 8 bases, and 10 bases lay in between. CDR3 nucleotide sequence: TGTGCCAGCAGCCAAGAAGCCCCGGGAGGCTACACCTTC. It specifies CASSQEAPGGYTF.

The sample holds a few counts of this clone. The V call is TRBV28, the J call TRBJ1-5; 8 bases match TRBD1. V was pared by 3 bases and J by 6 bases, with 4 bases of the junction left unmatched. CDR1 is MDHEN, CDR2 SYDVKM, per germline. There are 14 residues in the CDR3. CDR3 loop: CASSFSGTGQPQHF. The CDR3 DNA reads as TGTGCCAGCAGTTTTTCCGGGACAGGTCAGCCCCAGCATTTT.

The chain links TRBV11-2 to TRBJ2-7; a weak D match, TRBD1 (6 bases). Per germline, CDR1 SGHAT and CDR2 FQNNGV. The CDR3 extends over 13 amino acids. Trimming shortened V by 0 bases and J by 4 bases, and 7 bases separated the two germline ends. The chain's CDR3 is CASSLERGYEQYF. The CDR3 DNA follows: TGTGCCAGCAGCTTAGAGAGGGGGTACGAGCAGTACTTC. The full variable domain, with the rest looked up from reference TRBV11-2 and TRBJ2-7, is EAGVAQSPRYKIIEKRQSVAFWCNPISGHATLYWYQQILGQGPKLLIQFQNNGVVDDSQLPKDRFSAERLKGVDSTLKIQPAKLEDSAVYLCASSLERGYEQYFGPGTRLTVT.

The chain uses TRBV5-1 and TRBJ1-2; TRBD1 matches 8 bases. The CDR3 contains 15 residues. The junction had 7 bases not matched to a gene; V was cut back by 2 bases and J by 4 bases. Per germline, CDR1 SGHRS and CDR2 YFSETQ. The CDR3 nucleotides are TGCGCCAGCAGCTTCTCAGGGACAGGCGTCTATGGCTACACCTTC. It yields the protein CASSFSGTGVYGYTF.

The chain carries TRBV19 and TRBJ2-7; 8 nucleotides match TRBD2. Germline V gene sequence: CDR1 LNHDA, CDR2 SQIVND (reference sequence). CDR3 length: 15 residues. The ends lost 6 bases at V and 3 bases at J; junction bases unmatched: 10. The CDR3 coding sequence is TGTGCCAGTAGCCCGGCTCCCAGCGGGGGCTACGAGCAGTACTTC. Translated, it gives CASSPAPSGGYEQYF.

The V and J genes are TRBV20-1 and TRBJ1-4; the match to TRBD1 covers 10 bases. This CDR3 is built from 17 residues. Unmatched junction bases numbered 11, after V lost 3 bases and J lost 4 bases. The germline gives CDR1 DFQATT, CDR2 SNEGSKA (reference sequence). CDR3 DNA sequence: TGCAGTGCTAGTGTCCCGGGACAGGGGTGGGGTAATGAAAAACTGTTTTTT. Residues: CSASVPGQGWGNEKLFF.

The chain couples TRBV5-8 to TRBJ1-5; no definite D call. Between the trimmed V and J ends, which lost 1 base and 0 bases, there was a span of 5 bases. Per germline, CDR1 SGHTS and CDR2 YDEGEE. This CDR3 is 14 amino acids long. The chain's CDR3 is CASSLTYSNQPQHF. CDR3 bases: TGTGCCAGCAGCTTGACCTATAGCAATCAGCCCCAGCATTTT.

The chain recombines TRBV6-6 with TRBJ2-7, with TRBD2 matching 11 bases. V shed 7 bases, J shed 0 bases, and the junction held 2 bases outside the gene matches. The CDR3 covers 14 residues. From germline, CDR1 is MNHNY and CDR2 SVGAGI (reference sequence). The CDR3 DNA sequence: TGTGCCAGCAAAGGGACTAGCGGCTCCTACGAGCAGTACTTC. Protein sequence: CASKGTSGSYEQYF.

The chain combines TRBV5-5 with TRBJ1-1; D is unclear. Trimming stripped 4 bases from V and 2 bases from J, with 3 bases between. The CDR3 contains 11 residues. CDR1 SGHKS and CDR2 YYEKEE come from the germline V gene (reference sequence). The CDR3 bases are TGTGCCAGCAGCCTTAACACTGAAGCTTTCTTT. Residues: CASSLNTEAFF.

The CDR3 bases are TGTGCCAGCAGCGAGGGACTCGCCTACGAGCAGTACTTC. This gives the protein CASSEGLAYEQYF. This chain joins TRBV9 and TRBJ2-7; TRBD2 might be the D (6 bases). CDR3 length equals 13 residues. V was shortened by 3 bases and J by 2 bases, with 9 bases between the two germline ends. CDR1 and CDR2 (germline): SGDLS, YYNGEE. The full variable domain, rest sourced from reference TRBV9 and TRBJ2-7, is DSGVTQTPKHLITATGQRVTLRCSPRSGDLSVYWYQQSLDQGLQFLIQYYNGEERAKGNILERFSAQQFPDLHSELNLSSLELGDSALYFCASSEGLAYEQYFGPGTRLTVT.

The chain carries TRBV5-1 and TRBJ1-2; a possible D gene is TRBD1 (6 bases). The CDR3 runs to 15 residues. Germline V gene sequence: CDR1 SGHRS, CDR2 YFSETQ. V was shortened by 0 bases and J by 0 bases, with 9 bases between the two germline ends. The CDR3 spells CASSLGDTTNYGYTF. The DNA for the CDR3 is TGCGCCAGCAGCTTGGGGGACACCACTAACTATGGCTACACCTTC.

The rearrangement links TRBV11-3 to TRBJ2-7, with D tentatively TRBD1 (6 bases). This CDR3 is 14 amino acids long. The V gene lost 6 bases and the J gene lost 0 bases, with 12 bases spanning the gap. CDR1 SGHNT and CDR2 YENEEA come from the germline V gene. The CDR3 DNA follows: TGTGCCAGCAGGACTCACAGGGACTCCTACGAGCAGTACTTC. Translating gives CASRTHRDSYEQYF. The full variable domain, rest sourced from reference TRBV11-3 and TRBJ2-7, is EAGVVQSPRYKIIEKKQPVAFWCNPISGHNTLYWYLQNLGQGPELLIRYENEEAVDDSQLPKDRFSAERLKGVDSTLKIQPAELGDSAVYLCASRTHRDSYEQYFGPGTRLTVT.

In the case of this clone: Distinct nucleotide sequences in the sample also encode this CDR3. J is TRBJ2-7 and V is TRBV4-1; 11 bases align to TRBD2. J lost 3 bases, V lost 0 bases, and 1 base had no gene match. Germline V gene data show CDR1 as MGHRA and CDR2 as YSYEKL. This CDR3 spans 15 amino acids. The CDR3 protein is CASSQEGTSGYEQYF. CDR3 bases: TGCGCCAGCAGCCAAGAGGGGACTAGCGGCTACGAGCAGTACTTC.

The V gene is TRBV2, the J gene TRBJ1-2, with a possible D match to TRBD1 (6 bases). The CDR3 is 13 residues long. The germline CDR1 and CDR2 sequences are SNHLY and FYNNEI. The V and J ends lost 5 bases and 10 bases respectively, with 17 bases between them. This CDR3 is CASSPSGGILYTF. In nucleotides, the CDR3 is TGTGCCAGCAGTCCCTCGGGGGGCATTCTCTACACCTTC.

The rearrangement uses TRBV27 and TRBJ2-7; 10 bases map to TRBD2. Germline CDR1 is MNHEY and CDR2 is SMNVEV (reference sequence). The V and J ends lost 5 bases and 4 bases, in that order; junction bases with no gene match: 2. The CDR3 sequence is 13 residues long. CDR3 nucleotides: TGTGCCAGCAGTAGCGGGAGGGAGTACGAGCAGTACTTC. Its protein is CASSSGREYEQYF.